The clone carrying this TCR beta chain has ten or more counts. No antigen is known for it. TCRdb redid the calling of the RACE reads with MiXCR, one entry per CDR3 protein. The sample lists some 70,000 distinct CDR3 sequences, about a tenth occurring once. CDR1 and CDR2 from the germline V gene are DFQATT and SNEGSKA (reference sequence). This CDR3 is 16 amino acids long. Trimming at V came to 3 bases and at J to 6 bases, leaving 13 bases not matched to a gene. The data derive from a study of human T cells and chemical hapten exposure. Study-level findings and limits: DPC sensitization produced no change in TCRs with frequency above 1 in 1000.

Time point denoted: patch test 2, 6 weeks after DPC sensitization. Treatment here: therapeutic diphenylcyclopropenone sensitization with weekly scalp DPC. This receptor was taken from a woman in her 50s with alopecia areata. Some clones in this sample may be carry-over from other donors' samples. The specimen comprised whole blood, sampled in connection with sensitization to the hapten diphenylcyclopropenone (DPC). The rearrangement uses TRBV20-1 and TRBJ2-1; 8 bases align to TRBD2. DNA for the CDR3: TGCAGTGCTAGGGGCACTTCTAGCGGGCGATCCAATGAGCAGTTCTTC. Translation gives CSARGTSSGRSNEQFF.